This is a list of T cell receptor beta chains from one sample in a study of post-analysis software for immune sequencing data. TCRdb itself ran the PCR reads through MiXCR, one entry per CDR3 protein. The data hold roughly 430,000 distinct CDR3 sequences, with approximately 39% observed a single time. Input material: blood. The receptor set was obtained from a girl aged 2-10 years with multiple sclerosis. Both conserved end residues are part of each CDR3. Each record gives: CDR3 length, D gene, J gene, clone size, V gene, CDR3 DNA, CDR3 protein. A D gene is named only where the DNA matches it firmly. Size is omitted from some rows. Given values are once, few, many or a class for expanded clones.

21,TRBD2,TRBJ2-7,NA,TRBV20-1,TGCAGTGCTAGTATGGAAGGGGGAAGGACTAGCGGGAGGACGGGATTCTACGAGCAGTACTTC,CSASMEGGRTSGRTGFYEQYF
13,NA,TRBJ2-7,NA,TRBV5-1,TGCGCCGCCAGAGGACATGTCCCCTACGAGCAGTACTTC,CAARGHVPYEQYF
16,TRBD1,TRBJ2-7,NA,TRBV7-6,TGTGCCAGCAGTGAACTCTCCGGGACAGGGAGCGACGAGCAGTACTTC,CASSELSGTGSDEQYF
18,NA,TRBJ2-2,NA,TRBV5-1,TGCGCCAGCAGCTCGACCAATCAGGGGCCGCCGAGCACCGGGGAGCTGTTTTTT,CASSSTNQGPPSTGELFF
14,NA,TRBJ2-7,NA,TRBV12-3/TRBV12-4,TGTGCCAGCAATAATTTCGGAGGCCCCTACGAGCAGTACTTC,CASNNFGGPYEQYF
14,NA,TRBJ2-1,NA,TRBV12-3/TRBV12-4,TGTGCCAGCAGTTGGTCGTGGCGCAGCAATGAGCAGTTCTTC,CASSWSWRSNEQFF
13,TRBD1,TRBJ2-5,NA,TRBV28,TGTGCCAGCAGACCGGGACAGCAAGAGACCCAGTACTTC,CASRPGQQETQYF
14,TRBD2,TRBJ2-7,NA,TRBV6-1,TGTGCCAGCAGACTAGCGGGGGGTACCTACGAGCAGTACTTC,CASRLAGGTYEQYF
15,TRBD1,TRBJ2-5,few,TRBV3-1,TGTGCCAGCAGCCCCTACAGGGGAATGAAAGAGACCCAGTACTTC,CASSPYRGMKETQYF
14,NA,TRBJ2-3,many,TRBV6-4,TGTGCCAGCAGACAACAGTCTAGCACAGATACGCAGTATTTT,CASRQQSSTDTQYF
13,NA,TRBJ2-7,NA,TRBV12-3/TRBV12-4,TGTGCCAGCAGTTTTAAGGACAGCTACGAGCAGTACTTC,CASSFKDSYEQYF
15,NA,TRBJ2-1,NA,TRBV20-1,TGCAGTGCTAGTACACTAAGGAGCTCCTACAATGAGCAGTTCTTC,CSASTLRSSYNEQFF
15,TRBD2,TRBJ2-5,NA,TRBV7-6,TGTGCCAGCAGCCCTTTTGCGGGAGAAGGCGAGACCCAGTACTTC,CASSPFAGEGETQYF
15,NA,TRBJ1-5,NA,TRBV7-2,TGTGCCAGCAGCTTGACCGTAAATAGCAATCAGCCCCAGCATTTT,CASSLTVNSNQPQHF
18,NA,TRBJ2-7,few,TRBV7-2,TGTGCCAGCAGCTTGGGGAAAGGGGATGGTGTAAACTCCTACGAGCAGTACTTC,CASSLGKGDGVNSYEQYF
15,TRBD1,TRBJ1-2,NA,TRBV10-3,TGTGCCATCAGTGGTACAGGGGGAGGACCCTATGGCTACACCTTC,CAISGTGGGPYGYTF
15,TRBD1,TRBJ2-7,NA,TRBV28,TGTGCCAGCAGCCCACAGGGGGTCCCATCCTACGAGCAGTACTTC,CASSPQGVPSYEQYF
16,TRBD2,TRBJ2-1,few,TRBV12-3/TRBV12-4,TGTGCCAGCAGTCCCCTAGCGGGAGTCTCTTACAATGAGCAGTTCTTC,CASSPLAGVSYNEQFF
16,TRBD1,TRBJ1-4,NA,TRBV12-3/TRBV12-4,TGTGCCAGCAGTTTCCCCCGGACAGGGCGAAATGAAAAACTGTTTTTT,CASSFPRTGRNEKLFF
15,TRBD1,TRBJ1-1,NA,TRBV28,TGTGCCAGCAGTTCCCTGACAGGGTGGAGCACTGAAGCTTTCTTT,CASSSLTGWSTEAFF
15,NA,TRBJ2-7,NA,TRBV28,TGTGCCAGCAGTTCTGCCGGGACGGACTCCTACGAGCAGTACTTC,CASSSAGTDSYEQYF
13,NA,TRBJ2-1,NA,TRBV20-1,TGCAGTGCCAGGTCCGGGGATTACAATGAGCAGTTCTTC,CSARSGDYNEQFF
13,TRBD1,TRBJ2-5,NA,TRBV6-1,TGTGCCAGCAGGAAGACAGGGGTAGAGACCCAGTACTTC,CASRKTGVETQYF
17,TRBD1,TRBJ1-4,NA,TRBV5-1,TGCGCCAGCAGCTTGGCTTCACAGGGGGCTGTAGGTGAAAAACTGTTTTTT,CASSLASQGAVGEKLFF
15,NA,TRBJ2-5,NA,TRBV7-2,TGTGCCAGCAGCTTATTTGGACAAAAGGAGGAGACCCAGTACTTC,CASSLFGQKEETQYF
13,NA,TRBJ2-4,few,TRBV20-1,TGCAGTGCCGGGGCCACTTCGAGGAACATTCAGTACTTC,CSAGATSRNIQYF
15,TRBD1,TRBJ2-5,NA,TRBV6-5,TGTGCCAGCAGACTTGGGACAGGGGCTTTAGAGACCCAGTACTTC,CASRLGTGALETQYF
12,TRBD1,TRBJ1-2,NA,TRBV29-1,TGCAGCGTAAGGACAGGCCTAGGGGGCTACACCTTC,CSVRTGLGGYTF
15,NA,TRBJ2-7,NA,TRBV10-3,TGTGCCATCAGTGTTCAGGTAGAGGTCCCCTACGAGCAGTACTTC,CAISVQVEVPYEQYF
14,NA,TRBJ1-1,few,TRBV6-5,TGTGCCAGCAGTTCAACGGGCCGTAAGCGGGAAGCTTTCTTT,CASSSTGRKREAFF
15,TRBD1,TRBJ1-1,NA,TRBV4-2,TGTGCCAGCAGCCACCACGGACAGGGGAACACTGAAGCTTTCTTT,CASSHHGQGNTEAFF
15,TRBD1,TRBJ2-5,few,TRBV7-2,TGTGCCAGCAGTCTCCACAGGGGACGTCAAGAGACCCAGTACTTC,CASSLHRGRQETQYF
15,TRBD1,TRBJ2-5,NA,TRBV25-1,TGTGCCAGCAGTGACTCCCGGGACAGGGCTGGGGCCCAGTACTTC,CASSDSRDRAGAQYF
12,NA,TRBJ1-4,NA,TRBV20-1,TGCAGTGCTAGGGGTGGGGATGAAAAACTGTTTTTT,CSARGGDEKLFF
15,TRBD2,TRBJ2-5,few,TRBV29-1,TGCAGCGTCGTAGGACTAGCGGGGGGACAAGAGACCCAGTACTTC,CSVVGLAGGQETQYF
18,NA,TRBJ2-3,few,TRBV18,TGTGCCAGCTCACGCTTTTCGTCGCGGGGGCTCAGCACAGATACGCAGTATTTT,CASSRFSSRGLSTDTQYF
14,NA,TRBJ2-1,NA,TRBV7-2,TGTGCCAGCAGCTTAGCGGTGCTTGACAATGAGCAGTTCTTC,CASSLAVLDNEQFF
13,NA,TRBJ2-1,few,TRBV5-1,TGCGCCAGCAGCCGGCCCGCTAACAATGAGCAGTTCTTC,CASSRPANNEQFF
17,NA,TRBJ2-1,few,TRBV4-3,TGCGCCAGCAGCCAAGATTGGGAGCGTTTCTTCTACAATGAGCAGTTCTTC,CASSQDWERFFYNEQFF
12,TRBD1,TRBJ2-7,NA,TRBV20-1,TGCAGCGCCGGGACAGGGGACTACGAGCAGTACTTC,CSAGTGDYEQYF
13,NA,TRBJ2-3,NA,TRBV29-1,TGCAGCGTGCCCTCGGGGCCCACCAATACGCAGTATTTT,CSVPSGPTNTQYF
17,TRBD2,TRBJ2-4,NA,TRBV4-3,TGCGCCAGCAGCCAAAACGTAAGGGCGGGAGGATCAAGCATTCAGTACTTC,CASSQNVRAGGSSIQYF